This TCR beta chain was documented in a study of OX40 agonist ivuxolimab in advanced cancers. Study in general: Patients were dosed with the agonistic anti-OX40 (CD134) antibody ivuxolimab. Among those enrolled, mean age was about 58 years (range about 23 to 80) and roughly 84% were male.

This clone has a handful of counts. Its antigen is undetermined. Enrollment shut out patients with autoimmune disease history or systemic immunosuppression. Germline values: CDR1 LNHDA, CDR2 SQIVND (reference sequence). This CDR3 has 14 amino acids. Trimming took off 4 bases at V and 3 bases at J, with 12 bases between the two ends. Study conclusions and caveats: With doses of 0.1 to 3.0 mg/kg, CD4+ and CD8+ blood T cells had undergone clonal expansion by week 6.

The method was immunoSEQ multiplex PCR; TCRdb's version includes in-frame clones alone and lacks a portion of them. The sample includes 75,000 to 85,000 clones, around 86% seen only once; the top ten take 0.2% to 0.3%. The source was CD4+ or CD8+ T cells sorted from blood, collected in a trial of the OX40 agonist ivuxolimab. The TCR originated in an adult with an advanced solid tumor such as melanoma, head and neck, liver or kidney cancer. The rearrangement uses TRBV19 and TRBJ2-5, with D maybe TRBD2 (6 bases). The CDR3 region is CASSTRRVEETQYF. CDR3 DNA sequence: TGTGCCAGTAGTACCAGGAGGGTTGAAGAGACCCAGTACTTC.